These T cell receptor beta chains were read from a single sample in a study of OX40 agonist ivuxolimab in advanced cancers. Profiling relied on immunoSEQ multiplex PCR, and the TCRdb table lists in-frame clones only, not all of them. Of tens of thousands of clones in the sample, more than 70% were seen once. The sample consisted of CD4+ or CD8+ T cells sorted from blood, taken in a trial of the OX40 agonist ivuxolimab. The receptors were sampled from an adult with an advanced solid tumor such as melanoma, head and neck, liver or kidney cancer. CDR3s include the opening cysteine and the closing phenylalanine or tryptophan. The D gene is left open where the match is weak. Expanded clones get a size class; other rows say once, few or many, or leave the size out.

clone_size d_call j_call v_call cdr3_aa cdr3_nt
- - TRBJ2-7 TRBV4-1 CASSQENQGTRYEQYF TGCGCCAGCAGCCAAGAGAACCAAGGGACACGCTACGAGCAGTACTTC
- TRBD1 TRBJ2-7 TRBV19 CASSIFGTGSYEQYF TGTGCCAGTAGTATCTTCGGGACAGGCTCCTACGAGCAGTACTTC
- TRBD1 TRBJ2-1 TRBV9 CASSVGPGTGRSNEQFF TGTGCCAGCAGCGTAGGGCCCGGGACAGGGCGAAGCAATGAGCAGTTCTTC
- - TRBJ1-5 TRBV5-4 CASSLGTASNQPQHF TGTGCCAGCAGCTTGGGGACAGCCAGCAATCAGCCCCAGCATTTT
- - TRBJ2-2 TRBV27 CASSLWPKTGELFF TGTGCCAGCAGTTTATGGCCGAAAACCGGGGAGCTGTTTTTT
- - TRBJ1-1 TRBV20-1 CSAREDTEAFF TGCAGTGCTCGGGAGGACACTGAAGCTTTCTTT
- - TRBJ2-1 TRBV18 CASSPLRDEQFF TGTGCCAGCTCACCATTGAGGGATGAGCAGTTCTTC
- - TRBJ1-2 TRBV30 CAGSGSYGYTF TGTGCCGGAAGCGGCAGCTATGGCTACACCTTC
- TRBD1 TRBJ1-2 TRBV5-1 CASSLAGRGQDGYTF TGCGCCAGCAGCTTGGCCGGTAGGGGGCAGGATGGCTACACCTTC
- - TRBJ2-5 TRBV6-1 CASWSVRGSETQYF TGTGCCAGCTGGTCGGTCCGGGGATCAGAGACCCAGTACTTC
- - TRBJ2-2 TRBV5-1 CASSPGTANTGELFF TGCGCCAGCAGCCCGGGGACGGCGAACACCGGGGAGCTGTTTTTT
- TRBD2 TRBJ2-1 TRBV4-1 CASSPNRGGLAGRPYNEQFF TGCGCCAGCAGCCCTAACAGAGGGGGACTAGCGGGTCGTCCCTACAATGAGCAGTTCTTC
- - TRBJ1-5 TRBV19 CASIERPGTKAVAQHF TGTGCCAGTATTGAACGTCCAGGGACGAAAGCTGTAGCCCAGCATTTT
- - TRBJ1-1 TRBV18 CASSTDRKNTEAFF TGTGCCAGCTCTACCGACAGAAAGAACACTGAAGCTTTCTTT
- - TRBJ2-7 TRBV6-5 CASIGAGEQYF TGTGCCAGCATCGGGGCGGGCGAGCAGTACTTC
once TRBD2 TRBJ2-3 TRBV7-2 CASSLALGGGGHTQYF TGTGCCAGCAGCTTAGCGCTGGGTGGGGGGGGACATACGCAGTATTTT
- - TRBJ1-1 TRBV7-3 CASSRQTNTEAFF TGTGCCAGCAGCCGACAGACGAACACTGAAGCTTTCTTT
many - TRBJ1-1 TRBV5-4 CASSLYGGGEAFF TGTGCCAGCAGCTTGTATGGGGGAGGTGAAGCTTTCTTT
once - TRBJ2-5 TRBV20-1 CSARGDETQYF TGCAGTGCTCGTGGGGACGAGACCCAGTACTTC
few - TRBJ2-2 TRBV30 CAWSRWDTGELFF TGTGCCTGGAGTCGGTGGGACACCGGGGAGCTGTTTTTT
- TRBD1 TRBJ1-2 TRBV5-1 CASSPGTANYGYTF TGCGCCAGCAGCCCTGGGACAGCGAACTATGGCTACACCTTC
- TRBD1 TRBJ1-1 TRBV18 CASSPPGTGGLEAFF TGTGCCAGCTCACCACCCGGGACAGGGGGCCTTGAAGCTTTCTTT
- TRBD1 TRBJ1-1 TRBV5-1 CASSPGQGASNTEAFF TGCGCCAGCAGCCCCGGACAGGGGGCATCGAACACTGAAGCTTTCTTT
- - TRBJ2-2 TRBV5-1 CASSLVVGPKVGELFF TGCGCCAGCAGCTTGGTAGTGGGGCCCAAGGTCGGGGAGCTGTTTTTT
- TRBD1 TRBJ2-7 TRBV6-6 CASSRDRGGFEQYF TGTGCCAGCAGTCGTGACAGGGGTGGGTTCGAGCAGTACTTC
- TRBD1 TRBJ1-3 TRBV5-1 CASSGGTGPGNTIYF TGCGCCAGCAGCGGGGGGACAGGGCCTGGAAACACCATATATTTT
- - TRBJ2-7 TRBV4-2 CASSQDGAGLRGQYF TGTGCCAGCAGCCAAGATGGGGCAGGGCTACGAGGGCAGTACTTC
- - TRBJ1-4 TRBV4-1 CASSPPDGSLGEKLFF TGCGCCAGCAGCCCCCCGGACGGCAGCTTGGGGGAAAAACTGTTTTTT
- TRBD2 TRBJ2-2 TRBV5-1 CASSLTSGANTGELFF TGCGCCAGCAGCTTGACTAGCGGGGCCAACACCGGGGAGCTGTTTTTT
- TRBD1 TRBJ1-1 TRBV7-2 CASSLRGGGGRAKTEAFF TGTGCCAGCAGCCTCAGGGGGGGCGGTGGCAGGGCCAAAACTGAAGCTTTCTTT
- TRBD1 TRBJ1-5 TRBV11-2 CASSPRQGVNQPQHF TGTGCCAGCAGCCCTCGACAGGGCGTCAATCAGCCCCAGCATTTT
- - TRBJ1-5 TRBV18 CASSPEAQTPGDQPQHF TGTGCCAGCTCCCCCGAGGCCCAGACGCCGGGAGATCAGCCCCAGCATTTT
- - TRBJ1-6 TRBV6-1 CASSDVLTNSPLHF TGTGCCAGCAGTGACGTCCTTACGAATTCACCCCTCCACTTT